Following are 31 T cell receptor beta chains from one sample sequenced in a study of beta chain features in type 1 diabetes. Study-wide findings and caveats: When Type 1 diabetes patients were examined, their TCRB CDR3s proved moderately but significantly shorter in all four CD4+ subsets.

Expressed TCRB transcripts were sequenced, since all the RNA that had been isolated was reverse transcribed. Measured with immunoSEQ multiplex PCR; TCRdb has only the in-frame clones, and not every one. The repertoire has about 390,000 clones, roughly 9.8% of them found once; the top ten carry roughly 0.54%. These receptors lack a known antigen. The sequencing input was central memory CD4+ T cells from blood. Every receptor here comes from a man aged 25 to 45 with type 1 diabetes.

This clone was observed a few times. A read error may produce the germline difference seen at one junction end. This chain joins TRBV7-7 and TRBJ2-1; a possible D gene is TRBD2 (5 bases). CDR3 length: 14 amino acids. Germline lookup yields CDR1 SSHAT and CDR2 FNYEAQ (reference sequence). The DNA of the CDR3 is TGTGCTAGCAGCCCAACGGGATCCTACAATGAGCAGTTCTTC. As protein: CASSPTGSYNEQFF.

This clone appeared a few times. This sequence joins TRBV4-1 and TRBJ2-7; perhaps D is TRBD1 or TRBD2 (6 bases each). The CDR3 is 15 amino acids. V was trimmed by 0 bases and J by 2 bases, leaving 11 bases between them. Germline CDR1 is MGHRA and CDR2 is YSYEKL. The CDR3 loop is CASSQDGGGTYEQYF. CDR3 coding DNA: TGCGCCAGCAGCCAAGATGGAGGGGGAACCTACGAGCAGTACTTC.

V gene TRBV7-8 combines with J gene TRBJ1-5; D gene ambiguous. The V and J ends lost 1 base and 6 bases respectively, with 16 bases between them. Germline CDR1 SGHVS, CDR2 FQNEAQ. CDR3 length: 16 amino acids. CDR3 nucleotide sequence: TGTGCCAGCAGCTTAGAGGGTGAGATACATGGTCAGCCCCAGCATTTT. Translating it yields CASSLEGEIHGQPQHF.

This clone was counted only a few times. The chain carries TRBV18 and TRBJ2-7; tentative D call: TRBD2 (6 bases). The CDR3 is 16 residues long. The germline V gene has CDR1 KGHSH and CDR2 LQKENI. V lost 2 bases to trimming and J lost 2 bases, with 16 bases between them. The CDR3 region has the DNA TGTGCCAGCTCACCAGTAATTGGAGGGTACCCCTACGAGCAGTACTTC. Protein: CASSPVIGGYPYEQYF.

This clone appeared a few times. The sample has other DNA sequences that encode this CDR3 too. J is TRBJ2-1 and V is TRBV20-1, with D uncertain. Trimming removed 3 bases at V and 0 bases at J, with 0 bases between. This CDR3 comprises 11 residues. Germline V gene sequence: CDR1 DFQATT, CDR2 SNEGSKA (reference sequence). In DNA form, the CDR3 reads TGCAGTGCTAGCTCCTACAATGAGCAGTTCTTC. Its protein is CSASSYNEQFF.

The CDR3 region is CASSLAAGAPTDTQYF. The CDR3 bases are TGTGCCAGCAGCTTGGCCGCGGGGGCCCCCACAGATACGCAGTATTTT. The V gene is TRBV5-6, the J gene TRBJ2-3; D might be TRBD2 (7 bases). The CDR3 is 16 amino acids. V shed 0 bases and J shed 2 bases, with 13 bases lying between them. Germline V gene data show CDR1 as SGHDT and CDR2 as YYEEEE.

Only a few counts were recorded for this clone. CDR3 sequence (DNA): TGCGCCAGCAGCCCTCAGTGGCCCGGGGAGCTGTTTTTT. Its translation is CASSPQWPGELFF. The chain links TRBV5-1 to TRBJ2-2; no definite D call. CDR1 is SGHRS and CDR2 is YFSETQ in the germline V gene. The CDR3 totals 13 residues. V dropped 4 bases and J dropped 6 bases, with 10 bases sitting between them.

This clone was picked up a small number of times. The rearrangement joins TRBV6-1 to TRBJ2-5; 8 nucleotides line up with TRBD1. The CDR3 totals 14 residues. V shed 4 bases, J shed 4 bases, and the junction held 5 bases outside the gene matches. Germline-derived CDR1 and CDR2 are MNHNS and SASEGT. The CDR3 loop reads CASSVTGATETQYF. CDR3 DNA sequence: TGTGCCAGCAGTGTGACAGGGGCGACAGAGACCCAGTACTTC.

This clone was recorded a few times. For the CDR3, the DNA is TGTGCCAGTAGTATACCAGGCCCAGCCTACGAGCAGTACTTC. It yields the protein CASSIPGPAYEQYF. The gene calls are TRBV19 and TRBJ2-7; D unclear. Between the trimmed V and J ends, which lost 2 bases and 2 bases, there was a span of 10 bases. This CDR3 is 14 amino acids long. Germline CDR1 LNHDA, CDR2 SQIVND (reference sequence).

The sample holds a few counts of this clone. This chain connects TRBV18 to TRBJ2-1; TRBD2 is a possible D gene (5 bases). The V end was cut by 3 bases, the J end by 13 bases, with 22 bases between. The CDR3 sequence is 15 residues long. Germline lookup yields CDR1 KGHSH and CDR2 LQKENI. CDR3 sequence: CASSPPVGLEMYQFF. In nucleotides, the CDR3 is TGTGCCAGCTCACCCCCTGTTGGACTCGAGATGTATCAGTTCTTC.

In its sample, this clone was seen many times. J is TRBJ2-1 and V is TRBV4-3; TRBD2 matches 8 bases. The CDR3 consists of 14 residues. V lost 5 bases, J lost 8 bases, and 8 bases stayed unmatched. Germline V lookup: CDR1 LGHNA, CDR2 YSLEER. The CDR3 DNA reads TGCGCCAGCAGCTACCGAGCGGGAGAGGATGAGCAGTTCTTC. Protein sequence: CASSYRAGEDEQFF.

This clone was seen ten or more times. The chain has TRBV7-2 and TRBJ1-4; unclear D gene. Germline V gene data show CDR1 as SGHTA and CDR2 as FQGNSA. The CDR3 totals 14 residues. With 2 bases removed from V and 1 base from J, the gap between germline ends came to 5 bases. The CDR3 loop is CASSLRVTNEKLFF. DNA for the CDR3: TGTGCCAGCAGCTTAAGGGTAACTAATGAAAAACTGTTTTTT. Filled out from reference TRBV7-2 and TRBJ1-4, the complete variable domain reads GAGVSQSPSNKVTEKGKDVELRCDPISGHTALYWYRQSLGQGLEFLIYFQGNSAPDKSGLPSDRFSAERTGGSVSTLTIQRTQQEDSAVYLCASSLRVTNEKLFFGSGTQLSVL.

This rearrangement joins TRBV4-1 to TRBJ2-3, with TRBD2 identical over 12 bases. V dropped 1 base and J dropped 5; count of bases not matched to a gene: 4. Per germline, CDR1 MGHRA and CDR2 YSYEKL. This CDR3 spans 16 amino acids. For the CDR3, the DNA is TGCGCCAGCAGCCAAGGACTAGCGGGAGTGGTAGATACGCAGTATTTT. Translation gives CASSQGLAGVVDTQYF.

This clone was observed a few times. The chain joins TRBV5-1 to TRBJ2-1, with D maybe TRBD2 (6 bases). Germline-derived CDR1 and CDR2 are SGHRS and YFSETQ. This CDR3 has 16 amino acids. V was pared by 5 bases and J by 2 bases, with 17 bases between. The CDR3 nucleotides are TGCGCCAGCAGGGGGGTGGGGAGGACCCCCTACAATGAGCAGTTCTTC. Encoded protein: CASRGVGRTPYNEQFF.

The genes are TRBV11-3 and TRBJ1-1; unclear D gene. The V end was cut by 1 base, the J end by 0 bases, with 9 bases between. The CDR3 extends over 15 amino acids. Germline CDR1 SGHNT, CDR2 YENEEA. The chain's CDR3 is CASSLGGSLNTEAFF. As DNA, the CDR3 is TGTGCCAGCAGCTTAGGAGGATCTCTGAACACTGAAGCTTTCTTT.

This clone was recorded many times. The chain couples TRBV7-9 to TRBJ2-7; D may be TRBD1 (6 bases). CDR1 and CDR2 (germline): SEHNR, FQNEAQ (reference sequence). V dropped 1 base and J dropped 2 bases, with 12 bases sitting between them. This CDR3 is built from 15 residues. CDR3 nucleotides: TGTGCCAGCAGCTTAGGGACGGGACACCCCTACGAGCAGTACTTC. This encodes CASSLGTGHPYEQYF. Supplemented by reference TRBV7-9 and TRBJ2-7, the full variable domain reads DTGVSQNPRHKITKRGQNVTFRCDPISEHNRLYWYRQTLGQGPEFLTYFQNEAQLEKSRLLSDRFSAERPKGSFSTLEIQRTEQGDSAMYLCASSLGTGHPYEQYFGPGTRLTVT.

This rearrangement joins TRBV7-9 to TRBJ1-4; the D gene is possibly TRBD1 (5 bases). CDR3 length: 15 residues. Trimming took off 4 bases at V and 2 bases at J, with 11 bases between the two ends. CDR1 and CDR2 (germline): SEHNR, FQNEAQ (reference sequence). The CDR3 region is CASSWGTNTNEKLFF. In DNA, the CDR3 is TGTGCCAGCAGCTGGGGGACGAACACTAATGAAAAACTGTTTTTT.

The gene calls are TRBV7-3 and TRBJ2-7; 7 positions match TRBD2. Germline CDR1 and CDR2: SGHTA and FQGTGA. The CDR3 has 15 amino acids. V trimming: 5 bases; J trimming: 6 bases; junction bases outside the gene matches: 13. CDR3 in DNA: TGTGCCAGCAGCATCGAGTGGGGAGGGCAAGGCGAGCAGTACTTC. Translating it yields CASSIEWGGQGEQYF. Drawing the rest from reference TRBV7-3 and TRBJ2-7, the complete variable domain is GAGVSQTPSNKVTEKGKYVELRCDPISGHTALYWYRQSLGQGPEFLIYFQGTGAADDSGLPNDRFFAVRPEGSVSTLKIQRTERGDSAVYLCASSIEWGGQGEQYFGPGTRLTVT.

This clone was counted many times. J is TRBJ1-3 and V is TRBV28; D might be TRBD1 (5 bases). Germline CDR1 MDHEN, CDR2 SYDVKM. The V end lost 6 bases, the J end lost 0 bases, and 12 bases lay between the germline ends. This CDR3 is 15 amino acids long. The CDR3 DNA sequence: TGTGCCAGCAGGGGGCCATACTCCTCTGGAAACACCATATATTTT. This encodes CASRGPYSSGNTIYF. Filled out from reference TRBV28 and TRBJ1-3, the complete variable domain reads DVKVTQSSRYLVKRTGEKVFLECVQDMDHENMFWYRQDPGLGLRLIYFSYDVKMKEKGDIPEGYSVSREKKERFSLILESASTNQTSMYLCASRGPYSSGNTIYFGEGSWLTVV.

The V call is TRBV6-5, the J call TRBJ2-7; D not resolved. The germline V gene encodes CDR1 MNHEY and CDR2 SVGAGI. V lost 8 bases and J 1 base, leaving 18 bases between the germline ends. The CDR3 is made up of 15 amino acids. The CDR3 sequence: CASEKSGYGSYEQYF. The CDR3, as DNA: TGTGCCAGCGAAAAGTCCGGGTACGGATCCTACGAGCAGTACTTC.

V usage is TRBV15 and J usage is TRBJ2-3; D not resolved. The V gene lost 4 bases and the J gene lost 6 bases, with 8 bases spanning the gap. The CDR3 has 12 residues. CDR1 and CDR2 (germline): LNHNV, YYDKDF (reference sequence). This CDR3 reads CATSTRADTQYF. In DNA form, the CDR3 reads TGTGCCACCAGCACTAGGGCCGATACGCAGTATTTT.

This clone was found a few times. This CDR3 reads CASSLGLAVAYEQYF. Here the CDR3 DNA reads TGTGCCAGCAGTTTAGGACTAGCCGTAGCGTACGAGCAGTACTTC. The chain couples TRBV28 to TRBJ2-7; 8 bases fit TRBD2. The CDR3 length is 15 residues. Germline V gene data show CDR1 as MDHEN and CDR2 as SYDVKM. J lost 4 bases, V lost 2 bases, and 7 bases had no gene match.

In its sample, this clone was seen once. Here the CDR3 DNA reads TGTGCCAGCAGTGAAGGGGTTCATACGCAGTATTTT. Translating gives CASSEGVHTQYF. This sequence joins TRBV6-5 and TRBJ2-3, with D perhaps matching TRBD1 (5 bases). Germline loops: CDR1 MNHEY, CDR2 SVGAGI. V was shortened by 5 bases and J by 7 bases, with 10 bases between the two germline ends. CDR3 length equals 12 residues.

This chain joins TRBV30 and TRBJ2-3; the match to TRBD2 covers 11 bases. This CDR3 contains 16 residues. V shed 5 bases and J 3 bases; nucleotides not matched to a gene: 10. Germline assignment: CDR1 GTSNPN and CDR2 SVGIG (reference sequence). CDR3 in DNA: TGTGCCTGGTCTTCCGGGACTAGCGGAAAGACAGATACGCAGTATTTT. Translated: CAWSSGTSGKTDTQYF.

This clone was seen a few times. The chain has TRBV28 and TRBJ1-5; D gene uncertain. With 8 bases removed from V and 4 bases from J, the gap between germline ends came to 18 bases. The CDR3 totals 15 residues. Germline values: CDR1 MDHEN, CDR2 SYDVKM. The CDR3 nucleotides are TGTGCCAGCCTGTTGGGAATGGCAGCTAATCAGCCCCAGCATTTT. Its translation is CASLLGMAANQPQHF.

CDR3 bases: TGTGCCAGCAGCAAAGAGGAAGGGAAGGACACCATATATTTT. Translated: CASSKEEGKDTIYF. V usage is TRBV21-1 and J usage is TRBJ1-3. TRBV21-1 is annotated as a pseudogene. The CDR3 has 14 amino acids.

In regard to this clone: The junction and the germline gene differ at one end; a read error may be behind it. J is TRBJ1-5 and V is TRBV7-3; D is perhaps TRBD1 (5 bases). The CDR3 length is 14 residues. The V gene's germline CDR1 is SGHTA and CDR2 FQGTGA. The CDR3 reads CASSVTGPEEPQHF. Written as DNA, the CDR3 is TGTGCCAGCAGCGTAACAGGTCCTGAGGAGCCCCAGCATTTT.

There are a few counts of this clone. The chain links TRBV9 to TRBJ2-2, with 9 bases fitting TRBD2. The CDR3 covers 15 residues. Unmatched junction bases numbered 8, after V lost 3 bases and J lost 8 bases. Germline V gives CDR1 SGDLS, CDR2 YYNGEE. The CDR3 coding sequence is TGTGCCAGCAGCGGCGGCGGGAGGGAAGGAGGGGAGCTGTTTTTT. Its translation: CASSGGGREGGELFF.

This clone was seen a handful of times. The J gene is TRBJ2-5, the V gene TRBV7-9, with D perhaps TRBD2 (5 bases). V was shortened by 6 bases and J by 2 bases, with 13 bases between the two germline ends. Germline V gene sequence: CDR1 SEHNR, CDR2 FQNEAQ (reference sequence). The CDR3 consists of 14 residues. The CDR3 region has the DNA TGTGCCAGCAGATCGGGAAGGGAGCAAGAGACCCAGTACTTC. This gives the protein CASRSGREQETQYF.

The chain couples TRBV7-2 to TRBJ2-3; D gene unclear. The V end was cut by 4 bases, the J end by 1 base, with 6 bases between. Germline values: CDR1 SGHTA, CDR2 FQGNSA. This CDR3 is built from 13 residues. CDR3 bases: TGTGCCAGCAGCTCTTGGGGCACAGATACGCAGTATTTT. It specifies CASSSWGTDTQYF.

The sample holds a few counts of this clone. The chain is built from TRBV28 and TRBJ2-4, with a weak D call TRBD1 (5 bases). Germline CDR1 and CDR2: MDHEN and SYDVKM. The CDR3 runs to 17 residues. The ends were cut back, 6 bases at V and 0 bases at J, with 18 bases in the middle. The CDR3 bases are TGTGCCAGCAGGCTGGGGCGGTCGAATCTAGCCAAAAACATTCAGTACTTC. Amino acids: CASRLGRSNLAKNIQYF.